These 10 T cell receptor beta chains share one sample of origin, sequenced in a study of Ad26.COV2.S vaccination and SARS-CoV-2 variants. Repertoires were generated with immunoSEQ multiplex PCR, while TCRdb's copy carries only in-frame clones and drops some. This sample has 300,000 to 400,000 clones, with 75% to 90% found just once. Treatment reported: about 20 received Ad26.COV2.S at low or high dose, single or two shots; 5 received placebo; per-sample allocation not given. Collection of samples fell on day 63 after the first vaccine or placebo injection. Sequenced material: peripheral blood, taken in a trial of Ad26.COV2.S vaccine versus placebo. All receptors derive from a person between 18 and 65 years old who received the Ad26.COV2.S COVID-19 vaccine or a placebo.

The CDR3 DNA is TGCGCCAGCAGCCGTGGCGCCACGTACGACGAGCAGTACTTC. Translated, it gives CASSRGATYDEQYF. V gene TRBV4-3 combines with J gene TRBJ2-7; D unresolved. The germline V gene has CDR1 LGHNA and CDR2 YSLEER. CDR3 length equals 14 residues. The ends were cut back, 4 bases at V and 5 bases at J, with 15 bases in the middle.

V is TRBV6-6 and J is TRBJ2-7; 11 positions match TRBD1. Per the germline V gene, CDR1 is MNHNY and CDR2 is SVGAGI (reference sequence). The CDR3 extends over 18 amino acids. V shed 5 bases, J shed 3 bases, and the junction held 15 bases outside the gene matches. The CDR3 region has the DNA TGTGCCAGCAGTCCTCCCCCGGGACAGGGGGTTTCGAGCTACGAGCAGTACTTC. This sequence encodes CASSPPPGQGVSSYEQYF.

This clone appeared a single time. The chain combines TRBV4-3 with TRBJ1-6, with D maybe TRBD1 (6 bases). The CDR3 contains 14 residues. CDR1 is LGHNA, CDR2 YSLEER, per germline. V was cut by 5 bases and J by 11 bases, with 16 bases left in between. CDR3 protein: CASSYGTGGPPLHF. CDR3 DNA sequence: TGCGCCAGCAGCTACGGGACCGGGGGCCCACCCCTCCACTTT.

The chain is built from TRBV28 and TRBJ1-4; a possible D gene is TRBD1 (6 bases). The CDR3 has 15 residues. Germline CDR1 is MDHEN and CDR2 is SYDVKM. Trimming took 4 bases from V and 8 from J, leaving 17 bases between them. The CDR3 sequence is CASSSGQKPQEKLFF. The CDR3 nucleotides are TGTGCCAGCAGTTCAGGACAGAAACCTCAGGAAAAACTGTTTTTT.

The CDR3 region is CASRRTGGVYEQYF. The CDR3 bases are TGTGCCAGCAGGAGGACAGGGGGGGTCTACGAGCAGTACTTC. J is TRBJ2-7 and V is TRBV2, with 10 bases aligning to TRBD1. The length of the CDR3 is 14 residues. J gave up 3 bases and V 6 bases, and 5 bases lay outside the gene matches. In germline, CDR1 is SNHLY, CDR2 FYNNEI.

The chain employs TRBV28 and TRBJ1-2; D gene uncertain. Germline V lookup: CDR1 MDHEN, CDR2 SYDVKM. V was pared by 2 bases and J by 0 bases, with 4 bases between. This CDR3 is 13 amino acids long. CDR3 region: CASSLRSNYGYTF. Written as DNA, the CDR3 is TGTGCCAGCAGTTTACGATCTAACTATGGCTACACCTTC.

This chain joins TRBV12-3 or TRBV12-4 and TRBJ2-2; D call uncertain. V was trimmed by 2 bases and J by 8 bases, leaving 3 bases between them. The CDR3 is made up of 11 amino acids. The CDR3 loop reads CASSLPGELFF. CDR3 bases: TGTGCCAGCAGTTTACCTGGGGAGCTGTTTTTT.

The CDR3: CSVEGKGVSTEAFF. The CDR3 region has the DNA TGCAGCGTTGAAGGTAAGGGGGTGAGCACTGAAGCTTTCTTT. The V and J genes are TRBV29-1 and TRBJ1-1; D possibly corresponds to TRBD1 (6 bases). Trimming pared 1 base from V and 4 bases from J, leaving 13 bases between. The CDR3 extends over 14 amino acids. CDR1 SQVTM and CDR2 ANQGSEA come from the germline V gene.

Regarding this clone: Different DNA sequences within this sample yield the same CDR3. The CDR3 sequence: CASSQVQATNEKLFF. The CDR3, as DNA: TGCGCCAGCAGCCAAGTACAGGCAACTAATGAAAAACTGTTTTTT. The chain employs TRBV4-1 and TRBJ1-4; a weak D match, TRBD1 (5 bases). The germline V gene has CDR1 MGHRA and CDR2 YSYEKL. The length of the CDR3 is 15 residues. V was shortened by 1 base and J by 0 bases, with 6 bases between the two germline ends.

CDR3 region: CASGLPGQGSEQYF. The CDR3 bases are TGTGCCAGCGGCCTCCCGGGACAGGGGTCCGAGCAGTACTTC. The V and J genes are TRBV27 and TRBJ2-7; 10 bases match TRBD1. This CDR3 has 14 amino acids. CDR1 and CDR2 from the germline V gene are MNHEY and SMNVEV (reference sequence). Trimming cost V 8 bases and J 6 bases; bases outside gene matches: 10.